Below, 4 T cell receptor beta chains from the same sample are listed, as sequenced in a study of blood T cells in healthy people across ages. Through a sample-barcoded 5' primer and a J-beta primer mix, a second PCR was run for roughly 6 to 12 cycles. TCRdb processed the 5' RACE reads anew with MiXCR; each CDR3 protein has one entry. Among more than 1.4 million distinct CDR3 sequences listed, roughly 40% were seen once. Material: blood. Receptors originate from a woman under 30 in good health.

The rearrangement uses TRBV6-5 and TRBJ1-2; D remains ambiguous. The CDR3 runs 15 residues. Germline V gives CDR1 MNHEY, CDR2 SVGAGI. Trimming removed 1 base at V and 2 bases at J, with 11 bases between. CDR3 sequence: CASSYYVGPNYGYTF. In DNA form, the CDR3 reads TGTGCCAGCAGTTACTACGTCGGACCAAACTATGGCTACACCTTC.

The chain joins TRBV5-1 to TRBJ2-5; 7 bases align to TRBD2. With the DNA end fitting TRBJ2-7 better, the J assignment may be wrong. CDR3 size: 15 residues. Germline V lookup: CDR1 SGHRS, CDR2 YFSETQ. The CDR3 here is CASSAREAGTYEQYF. As DNA, the CDR3 is TGCGCCAGCAGCGCCCGGGAGGCCGGAACCTACGAGCAGTACTTC.

This chain uses TRBV19 with TRBJ1-2, with 7 bases aligning to TRBD1. The trim removed 5 bases at V and 5 bases at J, leaving 17 bases unmatched. Germline V gene lookup returns CDR1 LNHDA and CDR2 SQIVND (reference sequence). This CDR3 spans 17 amino acids. CDR3 sequence: CASSSATQQGPDYGYTF. The DNA for the CDR3 is TGTGCCAGTAGTTCCGCCACACAACAGGGGCCTGATTATGGCTACACCTTC.

V is TRBV5-1 and J is TRBJ1-1; D uncertain. The CDR3 is 13 amino acids. From germline, CDR1 is SGHRS and CDR2 YFSETQ. V lost 3 bases, J lost 1 base, and 7 bases lay in between. The CDR3 protein is CASSWAANTEAFF. As DNA, the CDR3 is TGCGCCAGCAGCTGGGCAGCGAACACTGAAGCTTTCTTT.